These T cell receptor beta chains were read from a single sample in a study of a mutant IDH1 vaccine in newly diagnosed glioma. TCRdb's table, derived via immunoSEQ multiplex PCR, lists solely in-frame clones and lacks some. The repertoire has about 25,000 clones, 65% to 85% of them found once; the top ten carry about 8.4%. Their target antigens are unknown. The specimen comprised PBMCs, sampled from a glioma patient whose treatment included an IDH1 peptide vaccine. The receptors derive from a middle-aged man with glioma. The CDR3 runs from the conserved cysteine through the conserved F or W. Each record gives: CDR3 protein, CDR3 DNA, clone size, CDR3 length, D gene, J gene, V gene. D genes are given only for firm matches. Clone size is stated in some rows and not others, as once, few, many or a class when expanded.

CASSRTGTGDNEQFF | TGTGCCAGCAGCCGTACCGGGACAGGGGACAATGAGCAGTTCTTC | NA | 15 | TRBD1 | TRBJ2-1 | TRBV28
CAWEREGHNEQFF | TGTGCCTGGGAGCGGGAGGGCCATAATGAGCAGTTCTTC | NA | 13 | TRBD2 | TRBJ2-1 | TRBV30
CASSPAAYEQYF | TGTGCCAGCAGCCCGGCGGCCTACGAGCAGTACTTC | NA | 12 | NA | TRBJ2-7 | TRBV7-2
CAIARSAAFGYGYTF | TGTGCCATCGCGCGGAGCGCAGCCTTTGGCTATGGCTACACCTTC | NA | 15 | NA | TRBJ1-2 | TRBV6-5
CASSDQVGSRPTEAFF | TGTGCCAGCAGTGATCAGGTGGGGTCCAGGCCTACTGAAGCTTTCTTT | few | 16 | NA | TRBJ1-1 | TRBV6-1
CASSSLPGQGVTDTQYF | TGCGCCAGCAGCTCCCTCCCGGGACAGGGGGTAACAGATACGCAGTATTTT | NA | 17 | TRBD1 | TRBJ2-3 | TRBV5-1
CASKEGGANQPQHF | TGTGCCAGCAAGGAGGGGGGCGCGAATCAGCCCCAGCATTTT | NA | 14 | NA | TRBJ1-5 | TRBV6-6
CASSLDGNPSGNTIYF | TGTGCCAGCAGTTTAGACGGGAATCCCTCTGGAAACACCATATATTTT | NA | 16 | NA | TRBJ1-3 | TRBV28
CSAMGPKEQYF | TGCAGTGCTATGGGACCGAAGGAGCAGTACTTC | NA | 11 | NA | TRBJ2-7 | TRBV20-1
CASSFAPDTDTQYF | TGTGCCAGCAGCTTTGCCCCCGACACAGATACGCAGTATTTT | NA | 14 | NA | TRBJ2-3 | TRBV7-9
CAVTWGGRYNEQFF | TGTGCAGTCACGTGGGGCGGGAGGTACAATGAGCAGTTCTTC | few | 14 | TRBD2 | TRBJ2-1 | TRBV28